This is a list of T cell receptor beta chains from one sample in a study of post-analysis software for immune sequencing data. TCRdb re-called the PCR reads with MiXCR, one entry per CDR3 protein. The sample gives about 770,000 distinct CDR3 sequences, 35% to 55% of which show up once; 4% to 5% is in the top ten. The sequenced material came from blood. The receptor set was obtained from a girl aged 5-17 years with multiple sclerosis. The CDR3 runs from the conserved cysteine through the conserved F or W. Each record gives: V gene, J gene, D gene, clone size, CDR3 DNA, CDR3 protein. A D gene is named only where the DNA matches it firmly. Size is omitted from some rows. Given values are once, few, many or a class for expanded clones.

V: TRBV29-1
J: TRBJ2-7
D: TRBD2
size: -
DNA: TGCAGCGTTGAAGCGGGAGGGGGCGAGCAGTACTTC
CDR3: CSVEAGGGEQYF

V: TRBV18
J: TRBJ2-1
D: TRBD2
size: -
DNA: TGTGCCAGCTCACCACTGACTAGCATCGCGTCGGCAGAGACCCAGTTCTTC
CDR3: CASSPLTSIASAETQFF

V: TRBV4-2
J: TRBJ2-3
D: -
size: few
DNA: TGTGCCAGCAGCCAACCTGGACTAAGCACAGATACGCAGTATTTT
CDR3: CASSQPGLSTDTQYF

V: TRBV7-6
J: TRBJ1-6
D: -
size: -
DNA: TGTGCCAGCAGCTTAGCACAGTCGAGCTCCTATAATTCACCCCTCCACTTT
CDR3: CASSLAQSSSYNSPLHF

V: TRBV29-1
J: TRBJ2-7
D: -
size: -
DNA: TGCAGCGTTGTCCGCAGCGGTACCCCCTACGAGCAGTACTTC
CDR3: CSVVRSGTPYEQYF

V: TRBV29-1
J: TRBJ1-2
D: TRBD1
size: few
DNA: TGCAGCGTTGAAAAGGGACAGGGGGTGGAAGGCTACACCTTC
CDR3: CSVEKGQGVEGYTF

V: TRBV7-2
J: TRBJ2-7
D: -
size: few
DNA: TGTGCCAGCAGCCCCCCACCCGAGCAGTACTTC
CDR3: CASSPPPEQYF

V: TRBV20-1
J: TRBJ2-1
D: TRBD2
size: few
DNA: TGCAGTGCTAGAGTAGTAGCGGGACGGTACAATGAGCAGTTCTTC
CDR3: CSARVVAGRYNEQFF

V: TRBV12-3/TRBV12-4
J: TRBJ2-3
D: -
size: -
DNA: TGTGCCAGCAGTCCATCTGAGGGGGATACGCAGTATTTT
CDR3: CASSPSEGDTQYF

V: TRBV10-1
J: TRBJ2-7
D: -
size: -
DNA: TGCGCCAGCAGTGAAGCAAACGAGCAGTACTTC
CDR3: CASSEANEQYF

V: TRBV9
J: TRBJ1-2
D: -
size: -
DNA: TGTGCCAGCAGCGTAGGCCCCGGGACGGGGGGCGTTGGAGAAGGCTACACCTTC
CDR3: CASSVGPGTGGVGEGYTF

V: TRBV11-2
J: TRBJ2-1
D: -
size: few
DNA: TGTGCCAGCAGCTTAGTGGCGTCCCTCTCCTACAATGAGCAGTTCTTC
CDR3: CASSLVASLSYNEQFF

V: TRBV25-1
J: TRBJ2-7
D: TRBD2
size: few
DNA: TGTGCCAGCAGTGAAGCTAGCGGGGATACCTACGAGCAGTACTTC
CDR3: CASSEASGDTYEQYF

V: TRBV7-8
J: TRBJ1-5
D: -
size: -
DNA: TGTGCCAGCAGCTTAGCGCGGGACATTTACAATCAGCCCCAGCATTTT
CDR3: CASSLARDIYNQPQHF

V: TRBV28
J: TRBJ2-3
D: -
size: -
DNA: TGTGCCAGCAACCCCCACCAGGGAAGGGGCACAGATACGCAGTATTTT
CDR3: CASNPHQGRGTDTQYF

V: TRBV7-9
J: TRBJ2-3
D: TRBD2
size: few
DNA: TGTGCCAGCAGCGGGGTGTTGCGGGAGTTTCCAGATACGCAGTATTTT
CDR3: CASSGVLREFPDTQYF

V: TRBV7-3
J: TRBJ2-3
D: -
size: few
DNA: TGTGCCAGCAGCTTATTCGTGGGAGCGGATACGCAGTATTTT
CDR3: CASSLFVGADTQYF

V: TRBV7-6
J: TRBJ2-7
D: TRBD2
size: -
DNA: TGTGCCAGCAGCCCCACCTCCTTAAATATAGCGGGAGCGTTTTTCTCGGAGCAGTACTTC
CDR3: CASSPTSLNIAGAFFSEQYF

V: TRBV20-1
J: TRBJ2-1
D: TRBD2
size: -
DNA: TGCAGCGGGACTAGCGGTTACAATGAGCAGTTCTTC
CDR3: CSGTSGYNEQFF

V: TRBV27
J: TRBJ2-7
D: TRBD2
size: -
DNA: TGTGCCAGCAGTGCAGGACTAGCGGGGGACTCCTACGAGCAGTACTTC
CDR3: CASSAGLAGDSYEQYF

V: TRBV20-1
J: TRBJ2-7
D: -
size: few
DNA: TGCAGTGCTAGTAACGTGGGACTTAGGGACGAGCAGTACTTC
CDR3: CSASNVGLRDEQYF

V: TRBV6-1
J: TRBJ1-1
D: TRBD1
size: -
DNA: TGTGCCAGCACTGCAGGGGGGAGGAGGATTGAAGCTTTCTTT
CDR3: CASTAGGRRIEAFF

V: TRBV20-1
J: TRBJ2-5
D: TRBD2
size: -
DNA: TGCAGTGCTCCCCGGGTAGCGGGGCTACAAGAGACCCAGTACTTC
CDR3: CSAPRVAGLQETQYF

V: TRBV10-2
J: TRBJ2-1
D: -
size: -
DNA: TGCGCCAGCAGCGAGGGGTCCCCCTTGGAGCAGTTCTTC
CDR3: CASSEGSPLEQFF

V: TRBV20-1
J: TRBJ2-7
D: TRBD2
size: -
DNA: TGCAGTGCTAGAGATGCTAGCGGGGGTTACGAGCAGTACTTC
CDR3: CSARDASGGYEQYF

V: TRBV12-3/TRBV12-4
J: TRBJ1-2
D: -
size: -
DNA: TGTGCCAGCGGGGGCGCAGGCTATGGCTACACCTTC
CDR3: CASGGAGYGYTF

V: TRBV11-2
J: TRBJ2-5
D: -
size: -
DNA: TGTGCCAGCAGCCCCTTTTGGGGGCTTAGCCAAGAGACCCAGTACTTC
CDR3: CASSPFWGLSQETQYF

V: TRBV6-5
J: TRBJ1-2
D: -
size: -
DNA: TGTGCCAGCAGCTTGGCATGGGGGGCGGATGGCTACACCTTC
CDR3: CASSLAWGADGYTF